These T cell receptor beta chains were read from a single sample in a study of regulatory T cells in long-lasting Graves disease. TCRdb re-called the multiplex PCR reads with MiXCR, one entry per CDR3 protein. The profile shows about 660,000 distinct CDR3 sequences, approximately 29% of them singletons. Specimen: peripheral blood mononuclear cells (PBMCs), collected when the disease was refractory, from a patient treated with antithyroid drugs. The receptors shown here come from a female donor with Graves disease. CDR3s include the opening cysteine and the closing phenylalanine or tryptophan. Expanded clones get a size class; other rows say once, few or many, or leave the size out.

abundance	j_gene	v_gene	CDR3aa
few	TRBJ1-2	TRBV20-1	CSATLDGNYGYTF
few	TRBJ2-7	TRBV9	CASSVGMGATYEQYF
NA	TRBJ1-1	TRBV29-1	CSVEGNRGLNTEAFF
few	TRBJ2-5	TRBV19	CASSTPSGHPEGETQYF
few	TRBJ2-7	TRBV20-1	CSARARYSYEQYF
NA	TRBJ1-2	TRBV5-1	CASSPRSRGYTF
NA	TRBJ2-7	TRBV20-1	CSAYDRQPDYYEQYF
NA	TRBJ2-7	TRBV11-1	CASSARVSYEQYF
many	TRBJ1-4	TRBV2	CASSEGLGNEKLFF
NA	TRBJ1-5	TRBV5-8	CASSLLTGQSNQPQHF
few	TRBJ1-2	TRBV3-1	CASSQWGGGGYTF
few	TRBJ2-7	TRBV5-1	CASTSRQGKNEQYF